The 6 T cell receptor beta chains listed next were all sequenced from one sample in a study of blood T cell repertoires in COVID-19. Libraries were prepared by immunoSEQ multiplex PCR; TCRdb keeps only in-frame clonotypes and omits some of them. The repertoire holds about 150,000 clones, with about 85% as singletons. The material sequenced was PBMCs or T cells enriched from blood (not recorded which). The receptors were sampled from a woman in her thirties or forties who had been exposed to COVID-19.

The chain recombines TRBV7-2 with TRBJ1-4; 8 bases are shared with TRBD1. CDR3 length: 14 amino acids. Germline V gives CDR1 SGHTA, CDR2 FQGNSA. The V and J ends lost 3 bases and 6 bases, in that order; junction bases with no gene match: 3. CDR3 loop: CASSFGQGYEKLFF. CDR3 nucleotide sequence: TGTGCCAGCAGCTTTGGACAGGGTTATGAAAAACTGTTTTTT.

There are a few counts of this clone. CDR3 nucleotides: TGTGCCAGCAGCGTTGACAGCTACACAGATACGCAGTATTTT. Protein sequence: CASSVDSYTDTQYF. V is TRBV9 and J is TRBJ2-3, with D maybe TRBD1 (5 bases). Trimming took off 2 bases at V and 2 bases at J, with 9 bases between the two ends. Germline CDR1 and CDR2: SGDLS and YYNGEE. CDR3 size: 14 residues.

The J gene is TRBJ2-1, the V gene TRBV19, with TRBD1 identical over 7 bases. The V gene's germline CDR1 is LNHDA and CDR2 SQIVND (reference sequence). Trimming at V came to 6 bases and at J to 7 bases, leaving 15 bases not matched to a gene. The CDR3 is 16 residues long. CDR3 region: CASRSWDRGSGNEQFF. The CDR3 bases are TGTGCCAGTAGAAGCTGGGACAGAGGTAGTGGGAATGAGCAGTTCTTC.

J is TRBJ2-6 and V is TRBV9; TRBD1 matches at 7 bases. Germline V gives CDR1 SGDLS, CDR2 YYNGEE. J gave up 2 bases and V 4 bases, and 3 bases lay outside the gene matches. The CDR3 contains 15 residues. The CDR3 coding sequence is TGTGCCAGCAGCCCCGGGACAGCTGGGGCCAACGTCCTGACTTTC. Protein sequence: CASSPGTAGANVLTF.

This clone was counted a few times. V gene TRBV11-3 combines with J gene TRBJ2-7, with 7 bases aligning to TRBD1. The germline V gene encodes CDR1 SGHNT and CDR2 YENEEA. Unmatched junction bases numbered 5, after V lost 5 bases and J lost 1 base. The CDR3 is made up of 14 amino acids. CDR3 bases: TGTGCCAGCAGCAACCGGGACAGTTCCTACGAGCAGTACTTC. This translates into CASSNRDSSYEQYF.

The J gene is TRBJ1-5, the V gene TRBV18; TRBD1 matches 9 bases. V lost 0 bases and J lost 2; bases outside the gene matches: 2. This CDR3 comprises 16 residues. Germline CDR1 is KGHSH and CDR2 is LQKENI. The CDR3 is CASSPPQGAGNQPQHF. The CDR3 coding sequence is TGTGCCAGCTCACCACCACAGGGGGCCGGCAATCAGCCCCAGCATTTT.